The 29 T cell receptor beta chains reported below all come from one sample, sequenced in a study of vaccination effects on CD4 cells after COVID-19. Culture lasted approximately 10 days before CD4+ T cell isolation. Antigens of these TCRs are unknown. The assay was immunoSEQ multiplex PCR, and TCRdb's table has in-frame clones only and misses some. The data hold tens of thousands of clones, with around 76% observed a single time. The starting material was CD4+ T cells from PBMCs cultured without peptide, obtained before COVID-19 vaccination. These receptors originate from a human donor who had a prior SARS-CoV-2 infection.

The chain recombines TRBV18 with TRBJ1-6; D gene ambiguous. This CDR3 spans 17 amino acids. V lost 1 base, J lost 4 bases, and 14 bases lay in between. CDR1 KGHSH and CDR2 LQKENI come from the germline V gene. CDR3 region: CASSPRGVTPYNSPLHF. CDR3 in DNA: TGTGCCAGCTCACCACGTGGGGTCACACCATATAATTCACCCCTCCACTTT.

The chain links TRBV3-1 (or the pseudogene TRBV3-2) to TRBJ2-5, with 9 positions matching TRBD2. CDR1 is LGHDT, CDR2 YNNKEL, per germline (reference sequence). The V and J ends lost 0 bases and 5 bases, in that order; junction bases with no gene match: 13. The CDR3 has 18 amino acids. CDR3 nucleotide sequence: TGTGCCAGCAGCCAAGAACTTCGACTAGCGGTGCAAAGGGAGACCCAGTACTTC. This translates into CASSQELRLAVQRETQYF.

V is TRBV29-1 and J is TRBJ1-1; TRBD1 matches 7 bases. The CDR3 contains 11 residues. Trimming removed 7 bases from V and 8 bases from J; junction bases left unmatched: 7. CDR1 is SQVTM and CDR2 is ANQGSEA in the germline V gene. The CDR3, as DNA: TGCAGCGCCCGACGACAGGGCGAAGCTTTCTTT. Amino acids: CSARRQGEAFF.

This clone has only one observation. This sequence joins TRBV29-1 and TRBJ2-7; 9 positions agree with TRBD2. The germline V gene has CDR1 SQVTM and CDR2 ANQGSEA. The V gene end was trimmed by 4 bases and the J gene end by 2 bases; junction bases not matched to a gene: 3. The CDR3 is 13 amino acids. The chain's CDR3 is CSVGLAGPYEQYF. The CDR3 bases are TGCAGCGTTGGGCTAGCGGGACCCTACGAGCAGTACTTC.

This clone was observed a handful of times. This chain links TRBV10-3 with TRBJ1-1; a possible D gene is TRBD1 (5 bases). V was pared by 10 bases and J by 4 bases, with 16 bases between. Germline V gene lookup returns CDR1 ENHRY and CDR2 SYGVKD. There are 13 residues in the CDR3. CDR3 sequence: CATLGGGGTEAFF. DNA of the CDR3: TGTGCCACTCTCGGCGGGGGTGGCACTGAAGCTTTCTTT.

The CDR3 is CASSLDWGAYNEQFF. The CDR3 DNA reads as TGTGCCAGCAGCCTTGACTGGGGGGCCTACAATGAGCAGTTCTTC. V usage is TRBV5-6 and J usage is TRBJ2-1; TRBD2 might be the D (6 bases). Trimming stripped 4 bases from V and 2 bases from J, with 13 bases between. Germline CDR1 SGHDT, CDR2 YYEEEE. The CDR3 runs 15 residues.

The CDR3 DNA reads TGTGCCTGGAGCGACAACCGGTACCAAGAGACCCAGTACTTC. The encoded protein is CAWSDNRYQETQYF. V and J are TRBV30 and TRBJ2-5; D is ambiguous. Trimming pared 3 bases from V and 0 bases from J, leaving 11 bases between. Germline V gives CDR1 GTSNPN, CDR2 SVGIG (reference sequence). The CDR3 is 14 residues long.

A remark on this clone: In the same sample, other DNA sequences code for this CDR3. V is TRBV28 and J is TRBJ1-2; D not resolved. Trimming took 2 bases from V and 4 from J, leaving 5 bases between them. The CDR3 is 12 residues long. Germline CDR1 reads MDHEN; CDR2 reads SYDVKM. DNA of the CDR3: TGTGCCAGCAGTTTACGCCTCTATGGCTACACCTTC. Protein sequence: CASSLRLYGYTF.

This chain uses TRBV5-4 with TRBJ1-1; TRBD1 agrees at 7 bases. Germline CDR1 reads SGHNT; CDR2 reads YYREEE (reference sequence). The CDR3 is made up of 15 amino acids. Trimming removed 4 bases from V and 0 bases from J; junction bases left unmatched: 6. The DNA of the CDR3 is TGTGCCAGCAGCAGACAGGGAAACATGAACACTGAAGCTTTCTTT. This gives the protein CASSRQGNMNTEAFF.

V and J are TRBV7-9 and TRBJ1-5, with 9 bases aligning to TRBD1. The CDR3 covers 15 residues. The V gene's germline CDR1 is SEHNR and CDR2 FQNEAQ (reference sequence). Unmatched junction bases numbered 7, after V lost 5 bases and J lost 5 bases. CDR3 sequence (DNA): TGTGCCAGCAGCACAACCGGGACAGGGTATCAGCCCCAGCATTTT. It codes for CASSTTGTGYQPQHF.

The rearrangement links TRBV5-6 to TRBJ2-7; D unclear. Trimming left V 1 base short and J 2 bases short, with 7 bases between. Germline loops: CDR1 SGHDT, CDR2 YYEEEE. The CDR3 length is 13 residues. CDR3 in amino acids: CASSLSQTYEQYF. The CDR3, as DNA: TGTGCCAGCAGCTTGTCCCAAACCTACGAGCAGTACTTC.

The rearrangement joins TRBV7-3 to TRBJ2-6; a possible D gene is TRBD2 (5 bases). V lost 10 bases to trimming and J lost 4 bases, with 26 bases between them. The CDR3 runs 18 residues. In germline, CDR1 is SGHTA, CDR2 FQGTGA. In DNA, the CDR3 is TGTGCCAAACGGAGGCGGGTGGATGACTCTGGGGGGGCCAACGTCCTGACTTTC. Its translation: CAKRRRVDDSGGANVLTF.

This clone has a handful of counts. The chain employs TRBV7-2 and TRBJ2-7; TRBD2 matches at 10 bases. Trimming cost V 2 bases and J 6 bases; bases outside gene matches: 7. The CDR3 runs to 15 residues. Germline V gene lookup returns CDR1 SGHTA and CDR2 FQGNSA. The CDR3 spells CASSLSLAGAGEQYF. The CDR3 DNA sequence: TGTGCCAGCAGCTTATCTCTAGCGGGGGCCGGCGAGCAGTACTTC.

This clone has more than one count but fewer than ten. This chain links TRBV11-2 with TRBJ2-7; 9 bases agree with TRBD1. Per germline, CDR1 SGHAT and CDR2 FQNNGV. Germline trimming cut 5 bases from V and 6 bases from J; bases unmatched to any gene: 5. The CDR3 contains 13 residues. CDR3 sequence: CASSPDRGGEQYF. Here the CDR3 DNA reads TGTGCCAGCAGCCCGGACAGGGGAGGCGAGCAGTACTTC. Full variable domain (missing parts from reference TRBV11-2 and TRBJ2-7): EAGVAQSPRYKIIEKRQSVAFWCNPISGHATLYWYQQILGQGPKLLIQFQNNGVVDDSQLPKDRFSAERLKGVDSTLKIQPAKLEDSAVYLCASSPDRGGEQYFGPGTRLTVT.

The chain couples TRBV2 to TRBJ2-1, with D uncertain. The germline V and J ends were trimmed by 2 bases and 7 bases, with 3 bases remaining between them. Per the germline V gene, CDR1 is SNHLY and CDR2 is FYNNEI. CDR3 length: 11 residues. The CDR3 nucleotides are TGTGCCAGCAGTGAAAGGAATGAGCAGTTCTTC. Its translation is CASSERNEQFF. The full variable domain, rest sourced from reference TRBV2 and TRBJ2-1, is EPEVTQTPSHQVTQMGQEVILRCVPISNHLYFYWYRQILGQKVEFLVSFYNNEISEKSEIFDDQFSVERPDGSNFTLKIRSTKLEDSAMYFCASSERNEQFFGPGTRLTVL.

The chain combines TRBV3-1 (or the pseudogene TRBV3-2) with TRBJ1-3; a possible D gene is TRBD1 (6 bases). CDR1 and CDR2 from the germline V gene are LGHDT and YNNKEL (reference sequence). The V gene lost 3 bases and the J gene lost 3 bases, with 12 bases spanning the gap. This CDR3 is built from 15 residues. The CDR3 coding sequence is TGTGCCAGCAGCCAGGGGGGCGCGTTTGGAAACACCATATATTTT. Amino acid sequence: CASSQGGAFGNTIYF.

For this clone: This sample also contains other DNA sequences that code for the same CDR3. The rearrangement uses TRBV5-1 and TRBJ2-3; TRBD1 matches at 8 bases. The CDR3 has 15 amino acids. Per germline, CDR1 SGHRS and CDR2 YFSETQ. Trimming took 1 base from V and 1 from J; bases not matched to a gene: 2. CDR3 bases: TGCGCCAGCAGCTTGTTGGGACAGGGCACAGATACGCAGTATTTT. Translated: CASSLLGQGTDTQYF. The full variable domain, its missing parts supplied by reference TRBV5-1 and TRBJ2-3, is KAGVTQTPRYLIKTRGQQVTLSCSPISGHRSVSWYQQTPGQGLQFLFEYFSETQRNKGNFPGRFSGRQFSNSRSEMNVSTLELGDSALYLCASSLLGQGTDTQYFGPGTRLTVL.

The chain combines TRBV18 with TRBJ1-4; D is unresolved. Trimming removed 6 bases from V and 5 bases from J, with 16 bases in between. This CDR3 region has 15 residues. Germline assignment: CDR1 KGHSH and CDR2 LQKENI. The CDR3 nucleotides read TGTGCCAGCTCCCGTATCGTGGGTGGCAATGAAAAACTGTTTTTT. Residues: CASSRIVGGNEKLFF.

This clone has a handful of counts. This sequence joins TRBV7-9 and TRBJ2-1; no clear D. V lost 0 bases and J lost 1, with 7 bases in between. Germline V lookup: CDR1 SEHNR, CDR2 FQNEAQ (reference sequence). This CDR3 is built from 15 residues. The CDR3 DNA reads as TGTGCCAGCAGCTTAGCAGCTGCTTCCTACAATGAGCAGTTCTTC. Protein product: CASSLAAASYNEQFF.

The chain couples TRBV2 to TRBJ2-3, with D perhaps matching TRBD1 or TRBD2 (5 bases each). The CDR3 runs to 13 residues. Between the trimmed V and J ends, which lost 7 bases and 8 bases, there was a span of 16 bases. Germline V gene data show CDR1 as SNHLY and CDR2 as FYNNEI. DNA of the CDR3: TGTGCCAGCACCGCGGAGAGGGGCGGTACGCAGTATTTT. This codes for CASTAERGGTQYF.

The chain combines TRBV19 with TRBJ1-2; 7 bases match TRBD1. Germline V gene data show CDR1 as LNHDA and CDR2 as SQIVND (reference sequence). This CDR3 has 14 residues. The ends lost 5 bases at V and 4 bases at J; junction bases unmatched: 7. Written as DNA, the CDR3 is TGTGCCAGTAGTCCAGGGGGAGATCCCTATGGCTACACCTTC. It translates to CASSPGGDPYGYTF.

V usage is TRBV15 and J usage is TRBJ2-1; D may be TRBD2 (6 bases). The CDR3 is 16 amino acids. Per germline, CDR1 LNHNV and CDR2 YYDKDF (reference sequence). Trimming shortened V by 1 base and J by 4 bases, and 14 bases separated the two germline ends. The DNA of the CDR3 is TGTGCCACCAGCAGAGTGGGGCGGGAACCGTACAATGAGCAGTTCTTC. Translated: CATSRVGREPYNEQFF.

This clone was observed a few times. The CDR3, as DNA: TGTGCCAGCAGCTTAGCTCGGGACAGGGGATATACGCAGTATTTT. Translated, it gives CASSLARDRGYTQYF. The chain uses TRBV7-9 and TRBJ2-3; 10 nucleotides align to TRBD1. The CDR3 runs 15 residues. Germline-derived CDR1 and CDR2 are SEHNR and FQNEAQ (reference sequence). J lost 7 bases, V lost 0 bases, and 4 bases had no gene match.

V usage is TRBV2 and J usage is TRBJ2-5; perhaps TRBD2 as D (6 bases). Trimming removed 4 bases at V and 3 bases at J, with 18 bases between. Germline V lookup: CDR1 SNHLY, CDR2 FYNNEI. The CDR3 loop spans 16 amino acids. The CDR3 loop reads CASSAILNGGKETQYF. As DNA, the CDR3 is TGTGCCAGCAGTGCCATCCTGAACGGCGGGAAAGAGACCCAGTACTTC.

This clone was found once. The gene calls are TRBV6-1 and TRBJ1-2; unclear D gene. This CDR3 region has 13 residues. V was trimmed by 4 bases and J by 0 bases, leaving 6 bases between them. Germline CDR1 and CDR2: MNHNS and SASEGT. The CDR3 loop is CASSADPNYGYTF. In DNA, the CDR3 is TGTGCCAGCAGTGCCGACCCTAACTATGGCTACACCTTC.

The chain is built from TRBV6-9 and TRBJ2-1; 7 bases are a match to TRBD1. This CDR3 contains 15 residues. With 3 bases clipped from V and 2 bases from J, the junction kept 4 bases outside the gene matches. CDR1 and CDR2 from the germline V gene are MNHGY and SVAAGI. CDR3 DNA sequence: TGTGCCAGCAGTTACTCCACAGGGGCCTACAATGAGCAGTTCTTC. This translates into CASSYSTGAYNEQFF.

The CDR3 is CASSFLQETQYF. The CDR3, as DNA: TGTGCCAGCAGTTTTCTCCAAGAGACCCAGTACTTC. The V and J genes are TRBV12-3 or TRBV12-4 and TRBJ2-5; D not resolved. V lost 3 bases and J 1 base, leaving 3 bases between the germline ends. This CDR3 region has 12 residues.

This clone was seen only a few times. The chain uses TRBV6-5 and TRBJ1-1; D remains ambiguous. The length of the CDR3 is 14 residues. Germline V gene sequence: CDR1 MNHEY, CDR2 SVGAGI. The V gene lost 0 bases and the J gene lost 4 bases, with 9 bases spanning the gap. The CDR3 coding sequence is TGTGCCAGCAGTTACTCACCCAGGATCACTGAAGCTTTCTTT. Encoded protein: CASSYSPRITEAFF.

The chain carries TRBV11-2 and TRBJ1-6; 7 bases line up with TRBD1. The CDR3 consists of 18 residues. Germline V CDR1 and CDR2: SGHAT, FQNNGV. Unmatched junction bases numbered 7, after V lost 2 bases and J lost 0 bases. This CDR3 reads CASSLLTGAGSYNSPLHF. DNA of the CDR3: TGTGCCAGCAGCTTACTCACAGGGGCGGGCTCCTATAATTCACCCCTCCACTTT.